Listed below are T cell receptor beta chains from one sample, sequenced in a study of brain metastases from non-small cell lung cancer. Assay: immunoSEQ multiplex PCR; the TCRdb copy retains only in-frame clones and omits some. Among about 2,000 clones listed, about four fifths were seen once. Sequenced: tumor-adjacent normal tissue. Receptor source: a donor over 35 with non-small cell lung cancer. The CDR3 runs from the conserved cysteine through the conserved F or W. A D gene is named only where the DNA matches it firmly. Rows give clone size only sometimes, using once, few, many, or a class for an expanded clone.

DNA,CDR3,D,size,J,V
TGCGCCAGCAGCCACGGGACAGGGGTGATCGGGGAGCTGTTTTTT,CASSHGTGVIGELFF,TRBD1,-,TRBJ2-2,TRBV5-1
TGTGCCAGCAGTAACAGCGGGGGGGCTCGGAGAGAGACCCAGTACTTC,CASSNSGGARRETQYF,TRBD2,-,TRBJ2-5,TRBV28
TGTGCCAGCAGCTTCCAAGTTAGCTCCTACGAGCAGTACTTC,CASSFQVSSYEQYF,-,-,TRBJ2-7,TRBV5-6
TGTGCCAGCATAGCGGGGGGCCCCATCCAAGAGACCCAGTACTTC,CASIAGGPIQETQYF,TRBD2,-,TRBJ2-5,TRBV6-5
TGTGCCAGCAGCTCCCCCAGCCAACCGAACTATGGCTACACCTTC,CASSSPSQPNYGYTF,-,-,TRBJ1-2,TRBV7-2
TGTGCCAGTAGTACTAGCGGGAGATCCGGGGAGCTGTTTTTT,CASSTSGRSGELFF,TRBD2,-,TRBJ2-2,TRBV19
TGTGCCAGCAGCTTAGGGACTAGCGGGGTTCACAATGAGCAGTTCTTC,CASSLGTSGVHNEQFF,TRBD2,-,TRBJ2-1,TRBV7-9
TGCGCCAGCAGCTTGGCGCCAGGTTGGAATGGCTACACCTTC,CASSLAPGWNGYTF,-,-,TRBJ1-2,TRBV5-1
TGTGCCAGCAGTTTCGCTCAGGGGGGCTACGAGCAGTACTTC,CASSFAQGGYEQYF,-,-,TRBJ2-7,TRBV28
TGTGCCAGCAGCCAAGATCGAACCGGGACGGAGCGGGAAAAACTGTTTTTT,CASSQDRTGTEREKLFF,-,-,TRBJ1-4,TRBV4-2
TGTGCCAGCACTTCGAGCACCGGCTACAATGAGCAGTTCTTC,CASTSSTGYNEQFF,-,-,TRBJ2-1,TRBV27
TGTGCCATCCAAGGAGGCTCCGTCACTGAAGCTTTCTTT,CAIQGGSVTEAFF,-,-,TRBJ1-1,TRBV10-3
TGTGCCAGCCTCGGGACAGGGGACACCTATGGCTACACCTTC,CASLGTGDTYGYTF,TRBD1,-,TRBJ1-2,TRBV27
TGTGCCAGCAGTCAACTAGCGGGTTCTACAAATGAACAGTTCTTC,CASSQLAGSTNEQFF,TRBD2,-,TRBJ2-1,TRBV7-2
TGTGCCAGCAGCAAAGGGGCACGCAGGGTTTACGAGCAGTACTTC,CASSKGARRVYEQYF,-,-,TRBJ2-7,TRBV21-1
TGTGCCAGTAGCCGGACAACCATCTCTGGAAACACCATATATTTT,CASSRTTISGNTIYF,-,-,TRBJ1-3,TRBV19
TGTGCCAGCAGCCAAGATACCAATGAGCAGTTCTTC,CASSQDTNEQFF,-,-,TRBJ2-1,TRBV3-1/TRBV3-2
TGTGCCAGCAGCCTACTAGCGGGGGGCTCCTACGAGCAGTACTTC,CASSLLAGGSYEQYF,TRBD2,once,TRBJ2-7,TRBV6-2/TRBV6-3
TGTGCCAGCAGTTGGTGGGCGGACGGCTACACCTTC,CASSWWADGYTF,-,-,TRBJ1-2,TRBV28
TGCGCCAGCAGCACTGGACAGGGAGCCTACAATGAGCAGTTCTTC,CASSTGQGAYNEQFF,TRBD1,-,TRBJ2-1,TRBV5-1
TGCAGCGTTGAAGTCGGGGCGCAAGAGACCCAGTACTTC,CSVEVGAQETQYF,-,-,TRBJ2-5,TRBV29-1
TGTGCCAGCGGGGTGCATAATCAGCCCCAACATTTT,CASGVHNQPQHF,-,-,TRBJ1-5,TRBV19
TGTGCCAGCAGCCCCACCCCGGGGGGCGTGGAGCAGTTCTTC,CASSPTPGGVEQFF,-,-,TRBJ2-1,TRBV11-3
TGTGCCAGCAGCCAAGACAGGGACCCATATAGCAATCAGCCCCAGCATTTT,CASSQDRDPYSNQPQHF,TRBD1,few,TRBJ1-5,TRBV28
TGTGCCAGCAGAGATGGACTGTCGTTGCAGTACTTC,CASRDGLSLQYF,-,-,TRBJ2-7,TRBV6-6
TGTGCCATCAGTGCGGGGGGCGAGACCCAGTACTTC,CAISAGGETQYF,-,-,TRBJ2-5,TRBV10-3
TGTGCCAGCTCAACCATAATCGACGAGCAGTACTTC,CASSTIIDEQYF,-,-,TRBJ2-7,TRBV18
TGTGCCAGCAGTTTCAGGAATCAGCCCCAGCATTTT,CASSFRNQPQHF,-,-,TRBJ1-5,TRBV12-3/TRBV12-4
TGTGCCAGCACAGGGCAGGGAGATCAGCCCCAGCATTTT,CASTGQGDQPQHF,-,-,TRBJ1-5,TRBV2
TGTGCCAGCAGGAGCTCAGGGATAGCTAACTATGGCTACACCTTC,CASRSSGIANYGYTF,-,-,TRBJ1-2,TRBV6-5
TGTGCCAGCAGCTTGCAAGGGGTCTACGAACAGTACTTC,CASSLQGVYEQYF,-,-,TRBJ2-7,TRBV5-6
TGTGCCAGCAGCTTGGGCAGGCCCTATGGCTACACCTTC,CASSLGRPYGYTF,-,-,TRBJ1-2,TRBV5-6
TGCGCCAGCAGCTTGGCCAGCACGGACACTGAAGCTTTCTTT,CASSLASTDTEAFF,-,-,TRBJ1-1,TRBV5-1
TGTGCCAGTAGTATTGGGGCTAGCGGGCTCCGGGCTGAGCAGTTCTTC,CASSIGASGLRAEQFF,TRBD2,-,TRBJ2-1,TRBV19
TGTGCCAGCAGGAGGGACAGCCTCTATGGCTACACCTTC,CASRRDSLYGYTF,TRBD1,-,TRBJ1-2,TRBV28
TGTGCCAGTAGTATAGAAAATCCCAGGGGCTCCTACAATGAGCAGTTCTTC,CASSIENPRGSYNEQFF,-,few,TRBJ2-1,TRBV19
TGTGCCAGCAGTTACTCTGGGAGCGAGCAGTACTTC,CASSYSGSEQYF,-,once,TRBJ2-7,TRBV6-6
TGCGCCAGCAGCTTAAACCTAGGGACCAACAATGAGCAGTTCTTC,CASSLNLGTNNEQFF,-,-,TRBJ2-1,TRBV5-1
TGTGCCAGTAGTCCCCCTTTCACCTCTACTGGCGTTGTCACCTACGAGCAGTACTTC,CASSPPFTSTGVVTYEQYF,-,once,TRBJ2-7,TRBV19
TGTGCCAGCAGTTTAACAGCCCCAGAGACCCAGTACTTC,CASSLTAPETQYF,-,-,TRBJ2-5,TRBV12-3/TRBV12-4
TGTGCCAGCAGGGACTACTCCTACAATGAGCAGTTCTTC,CASRDYSYNEQFF,-,-,TRBJ2-1,TRBV2
TGTGCCAGCAGCGGAACCGGGAAGGATACGCAGTATTTT,CASSGTGKDTQYF,-,-,TRBJ2-3,TRBV5-5
TGTGCCAGCAGTTACAATACCTACGAGCAGTACTTC,CASSYNTYEQYF,-,-,TRBJ2-7,TRBV6-2/TRBV6-3
TGTGCCACCAGGACTAGCGGATTAAACACCGGGGAGCTGTTTTTT,CATRTSGLNTGELFF,TRBD2,-,TRBJ2-2,TRBV14
TGTGCCAGCAGTCCCCGAGGGATGGCCCTATGGGAAAAACTGTTTTTT,CASSPRGMALWEKLFF,-,-,TRBJ1-4,TRBV28
TGTGCCAGCAGTGAGAATTTCTACGAGCAGTACTTC,CASSENFYEQYF,-,-,TRBJ2-7,TRBV2
TGTGCCAGTAGTTTTGTGGGTTTCACAGATACGCAGTATTTT,CASSFVGFTDTQYF,-,-,TRBJ2-3,TRBV19
TGTGCCAGCAGCTCTTTGGGAACTGAAGCTTTCTTT,CASSSLGTEAFF,-,-,TRBJ1-1,TRBV12-3/TRBV12-4
TGTGCCAGCTCACCGGCGTTCCCGAGTCCTGAAGCTTTCTTT,CASSPAFPSPEAFF,-,-,TRBJ1-1,TRBV18